The 24 T cell receptor beta chains in this list originate from one sample, sequenced in a study of lymphopenia after photon versus proton radiotherapy. Repertoires were generated with immunoSEQ multiplex PCR, while TCRdb's copy carries only in-frame clones and drops some. The repertoire holds about 42,000 clones, with about four fifths as singletons. The sample in question was peripheral blood, obtained from a patient treated with proton-based radiotherapy. These receptors all stem from a woman between 65 and 79 years old with pancreatic cancer.

This chain links TRBV13 with TRBJ2-7, with TRBD2 matching 9 bases. Losses at the gene ends were 6 bases for V and 0 bases for J; bases not matched to a gene: 6. Germline V gene lookup returns CDR1 PRHDT and CDR2 FYEKMQ (reference sequence). The CDR3 totals 15 residues. The CDR3 nucleotides read TGTGCCAGCAGTCAGTCGCGGGAGGGCTCCTACGAGCAGTACTTC. Translation gives CASSQSREGSYEQYF.

This clone was counted a few times. J is TRBJ2-7 and V is TRBV5-1; D unclear. V shed 0 bases and J shed 4 bases, with 5 bases lying between them. CDR1 SGHRS and CDR2 YFSETQ come from the germline V gene. The CDR3 is made up of 12 amino acids. CDR3 DNA: TGCGCCAGCAGCTTGGACGGGTACGAGCAGTACTTC. This gives the protein CASSLDGYEQYF.

This rearrangement joins TRBV5-4 to TRBJ1-2, with a weak D call TRBD1 (5 bases). The V gene lost 0 bases and the J gene lost 4 bases, with 16 bases spanning the gap. CDR3 size: 16 residues. Germline assignment: CDR1 SGHNT and CDR2 YYREEE (reference sequence). CDR3 DNA sequence: TGTGCCAGCAGCTTGGCCAATCCGCCCAGGGCCTATGGCTACACCTTC. Its protein product is CASSLANPPRAYGYTF.

The sample holds one count of this clone. The chain has TRBV28 and TRBJ2-6; 8 positions agree with TRBD1. Per germline, CDR1 MDHEN and CDR2 SYDVKM. The CDR3 spans 17 residues. V trimming: 1 base; J trimming: 2 bases; junction bases outside the gene matches: 4. CDR3 nucleotides: TGTGCCAGCAGTTTATATAGGACAGGGACTGGGGCCAACGTCCTGACTTTC. This codes for CASSLYRTGTGANVLTF.

CDR3 sequence: CASSSGDPTGGGVSRYEQYF. The CDR3 nucleotides read TGTGCCAGCAGTTCCGGCGACCCGACAGGGGGCGGAGTGAGCAGATACGAGCAGTACTTC. The chain links TRBV28 to TRBJ2-7; 10 bases are a match to TRBD1. This CDR3 is built from 20 residues. Germline CDR1 reads MDHEN; CDR2 reads SYDVKM. Trimming cost V 4 bases and J 4 bases; bases outside gene matches: 22.

This clone was found a few times. The genes are TRBV7-9 and TRBJ1-3; 7 bases are a match to TRBD1. Germline assignment: CDR1 SEHNR and CDR2 FQNEAQ (reference sequence). This CDR3 has 14 amino acids. The V segment lost 6 bases and the J segment 2 bases; nucleotides outside the gene matches: 4. CDR3 region: CASRQQGTGNTIYF. In DNA, the CDR3 is TGTGCCAGCAGACAACAGGGGACTGGAAACACCATATATTTT.

The V and J genes are TRBV5-4 and TRBJ1-1; unclear D gene. The germline gives CDR1 SGHNT, CDR2 YYREEE (reference sequence). The CDR3 contains 15 residues. The germline V and J ends were trimmed by 3 bases and 2 bases, with 14 bases remaining between them. The CDR3, as DNA: TGTGCCAGCAGCTCCAGGAGACTAGGAAACACTGAAGCTTTCTTT. Translating it yields CASSSRRLGNTEAFF.

This chain joins TRBV2 and TRBJ1-1, with a tentative D call TRBD1 (5 bases). The germline V gene encodes CDR1 SNHLY and CDR2 FYNNEI. V was trimmed by 3 bases and J by 4 bases, leaving 12 bases between them. The CDR3 runs to 14 residues. The CDR3 DNA reads TGTGCCAGCAGTGACCCCAGGGCAGGCACTGAAGCTTTCTTT. Translating gives CASSDPRAGTEAFF.

The chain joins TRBV9 to TRBJ2-2, with D perhaps given as TRBD1 or TRBD2 (5 bases each). Trimming left V 2 bases short and J 1 base short, with 15 bases between. The CDR3 has 17 amino acids. The germline V gene has CDR1 SGDLS and CDR2 YYNGEE. CDR3 amino acids: CASSVDSGSLNTGELFF. DNA of the CDR3: TGTGCCAGCAGCGTCGACAGCGGTTCTCTGAACACCGGGGAGCTGTTTTTT.

The CDR3 region is CSAKLDTEAFF. CDR3 sequence (DNA): TGCAGTGCTAAGCTAGACACTGAAGCTTTCTTT. The chain carries TRBV20-1 and TRBJ1-1; D unclear. The length of the CDR3 is 11 residues. From germline, CDR1 is DFQATT and CDR2 SNEGSKA (reference sequence). Between the trimmed V and J ends, which lost 4 bases and 3 bases, there was a span of 6 bases.

V usage is TRBV19 and J usage is TRBJ1-5; TRBD1 agrees at 10 bases. V shed 5 bases, J shed 2 bases, and the junction held 9 bases outside the gene matches. The CDR3 runs 17 residues. Germline CDR1 reads LNHDA; CDR2 reads SQIVND (reference sequence). CDR3 sequence reads: CASSVRTGGDGNQPQHF. The DNA for the CDR3 is TGTGCCAGTAGTGTAAGGACAGGGGGGGATGGCAATCAGCCCCAGCATTTT.

The V and J genes are TRBV5-1 and TRBJ2-1; TRBD2 matches at 7 bases. The CDR3 is made up of 12 amino acids. The trim removed 3 bases at V and 8 bases at J, leaving 2 bases unmatched. The germline V gene encodes CDR1 SGHRS and CDR2 YFSETQ. The CDR3 loop reads CASSSSGYEQFF. CDR3 nucleotides: TGCGCCAGCAGCTCTAGCGGATATGAGCAGTTCTTC.

The chain recombines TRBV11-2 with TRBJ2-7; D not certain. Trimming shortened V by 1 base and J by 5 bases, and 3 bases separated the two germline ends. This CDR3 contains 11 residues. Germline V gene sequence: CDR1 SGHAT, CDR2 FQNNGV. For the CDR3, the DNA is TGTGCCAGCAGCTTAGCTAACGAGCAGTACTTC. Its translation: CASSLANEQYF.

The V gene is TRBV7-2, the J gene TRBJ2-5, with D perhaps matching TRBD2 (6 bases). CDR1 SGHTA and CDR2 FQGNSA come from the germline V gene. The V end lost 5 bases, the J end lost 2 bases, and 18 bases lay between the germline ends. The CDR3 runs 16 residues. The CDR3 region has the DNA TGTGCCAGCAGCCCGCGGGCACTAGCATTTCAAGAGACCCAGTACTTC. Residues: CASSPRALAFQETQYF.

This rearrangement joins TRBV30 to TRBJ1-3; D is unclear. Germline V gene data show CDR1 as GTSNPN and CDR2 as SVGIG (reference sequence). This CDR3 is built from 16 residues. V shed 0 bases and J shed 3 bases, with 15 bases lying between them. CDR3 DNA sequence: TGTGCCTGGAGTGTACGGCGAGGTTTTTTTGGAAACACCATATATTTT. This gives the protein CAWSVRRGFFGNTIYF. The whole variable domain, remainder taken from reference TRBV30 and TRBJ1-3, is SQTIHQWPATLVQPVGSPLSLECTVEGTSNPNLYWYRQAAGRGLQLLFYSVGIGQISSEVPQNLSASRPQDRQFILSSKKLLLSDSGFYLCAWSVRRGFFGNTIYFGEGSWLTVV.

This chain links TRBV5-1 with TRBJ1-6; D gene ambiguous. With 4 bases removed from V and 10 bases from J, the gap between germline ends came to 18 bases. CDR1 and CDR2 from the germline V gene are SGHRS and YFSETQ. CDR3 length: 15 amino acids. The CDR3 loop is CASSLTDGVGSPLHF. The CDR3 DNA reads as TGCGCCAGCAGCCTTACCGACGGTGTCGGATCACCCCTCCACTTT.

This sequence joins TRBV29-1 and TRBJ2-1, with D perhaps matching TRBD2 (7 bases). V shed 6 bases and J shed 4 bases, with 16 bases lying between them. Per the germline V gene, CDR1 is SQVTM and CDR2 is ANQGSEA. The CDR3 has 14 amino acids. The CDR3 region is CSVGGQLSYNEQFF. CDR3 nucleotides: TGCAGCGTCGGGGGGCAGCTGTCTTACAATGAGCAGTTCTTC.

This clone came up once. This chain joins TRBV19 and TRBJ1-5; a possible D gene is TRBD1 (6 bases). Deletions cut 7 bases from V and 0 bases from J, with 25 bases between. Germline CDR1 LNHDA, CDR2 SQIVND (reference sequence). This CDR3 comprises 19 residues. CDR3 sequence reads: CASKMGNLDSEYSNQPQHF. DNA for the CDR3: TGTGCCAGTAAAATGGGGAATTTGGACAGTGAATATAGCAATCAGCCCCAGCATTTT.

The rearrangement joins TRBV5-1 to TRBJ2-1; D is unclear. The germline V gene has CDR1 SGHRS and CDR2 YFSETQ. The CDR3 extends over 16 amino acids. The V and J ends lost 2 bases and 5 bases respectively, with 17 bases between them. The CDR3 nucleotides read TGCGCCAGCAGCTTAGGATGGGATGCACGGAACAATGAGCAGTTCTTC. Its protein is CASSLGWDARNNEQFF.

This chain joins TRBV7-3 and TRBJ2-3; D gene unclear. Germline lookup yields CDR1 SGHTA and CDR2 FQGTGA. V dropped 5 bases and J dropped 0 bases, with 9 bases sitting between them. The CDR3 is 14 residues long. CDR3 in DNA: TGTGCCAGCAGCCCAAGCAGGAGCACAGATACGCAGTATTTT. This gives the protein CASSPSRSTDTQYF. Full variable domain (outside the CDR3, taken from reference TRBV7-3 and TRBJ2-3): GAGVSQTPSNKVTEKGKYVELRCDPISGHTALYWYRQSLGQGPEFLIYFQGTGAADDSGLPNDRFFAVRPEGSVSTLKIQRTERGDSAVYLCASSPSRSTDTQYFGPGTRLTVL.

The chain couples TRBV4-2 to TRBJ2-7; 14 positions match TRBD2. CDR3 length: 18 residues. The germline V gene encodes CDR1 LGHNA and CDR2 YNFKEQ. J was trimmed by 0 bases and V by 4 bases; bases with no gene match: 8. The CDR3 spells CASSLGLAGGSSSYEQYF. CDR3 sequence (DNA): TGTGCCAGCAGCCTAGGACTAGCGGGAGGATCCAGCTCCTACGAGCAGTACTTC.

For the CDR3, the DNA is TGTGCCAGCAGTTTACAGTGGAGCACCTACGAGCAGTACTTC. Its translation: CASSLQWSTYEQYF. The rearrangement joins TRBV27 to TRBJ2-7; D remains ambiguous. The V and J ends lost 2 bases and 2 bases respectively, with 10 bases between them. CDR1 is MNHEY, CDR2 SMNVEV, per germline (reference sequence). The CDR3 has 14 amino acids.

This chain uses TRBV7-3 with TRBJ2-7; D is unresolved. V was clipped by 0 bases and J by 5 bases, with 14 bases between them. CDR3 length: 15 amino acids. Germline lookup yields CDR1 SGHTA and CDR2 FQGTGA. CDR3 coding DNA: TGTGCCAGCAGCTTAACCCCAAACCTAAACGACGAGCAGTACTTC. The encoded protein is CASSLTPNLNDEQYF.

The chain recombines TRBV19 with TRBJ1-2, with 9 positions matching TRBD1. This CDR3 has 14 amino acids. Germline assignment: CDR1 LNHDA and CDR2 SQIVND (reference sequence). V was clipped by 6 bases and J by 8 bases; unmatched bases: 10. The CDR3 here is CASRSSGTGFGYTF. DNA of the CDR3: TGTGCCAGTAGATCCTCCGGGACAGGGTTCGGCTACACCTTC.